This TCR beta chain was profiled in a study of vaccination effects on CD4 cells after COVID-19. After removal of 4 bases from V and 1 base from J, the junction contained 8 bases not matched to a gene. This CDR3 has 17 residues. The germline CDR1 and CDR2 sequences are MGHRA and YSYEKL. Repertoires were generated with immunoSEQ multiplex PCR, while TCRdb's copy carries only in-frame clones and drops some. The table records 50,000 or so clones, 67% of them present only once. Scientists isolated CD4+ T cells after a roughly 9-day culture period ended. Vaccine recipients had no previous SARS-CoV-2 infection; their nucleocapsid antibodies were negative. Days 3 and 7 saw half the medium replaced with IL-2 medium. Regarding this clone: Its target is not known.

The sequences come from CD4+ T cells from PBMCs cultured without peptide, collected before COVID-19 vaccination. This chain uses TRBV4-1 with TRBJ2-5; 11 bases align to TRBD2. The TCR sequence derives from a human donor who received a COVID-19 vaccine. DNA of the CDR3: TGCGCCAGCAGCCGAACCCGACTAGCGGGGTCCCAAGAGACCCAGTACTTC. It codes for CASSRTRLAGSQETQYF.